This T cell receptor (beta chain) was recovered during a study of shared clonotypes between healthy human individuals. The method was immunoSEQ multiplex PCR; TCRdb's version includes in-frame clones alone and lacks a portion of them. The sample lists under 130,000 clones, less than 75% occurring once. From germline, CDR1 is GTSNPN and CDR2 SVGIG (reference sequence). This CDR3 region has 11 residues. V was shortened by 7 bases and J by 1 base, with 8 bases between the two germline ends. The TCR comes from a woman between 25 and 40 years old in good health. The chain has TRBV30 and TRBJ2-7; unclear D gene. The sequenced sample consisted of memory CD8+ T cells sorted from blood. The sample's subset: CD45RO+ cells pooled with CCR7-negative TemRA cells. The CDR3 nucleotides are TGTGCCTCCGGTCTATCCTACGAGCAGTACTTC. Translation gives CASGLSYEQYF.